This passage covers 28 T cell receptor beta chains from one sample sequenced in a study of T-cell reconstitution after alpha-beta-depleted transplantation in children. Unique molecular identifiers tagged the TCRbeta library. One entry per CDR3 protein, called by TCRdb with MiXCR from the PCR reads. The sample lists just over 70,000 distinct CDR3 sequences, more than 5.5% occurring once. The material was PBMCs from the stem cell graft donor, obtained from the stem cell graft. The source of these receptors is a human donor who donated a stem cell graft to a child with acute lymphoblastic leukemia.

Comment on this clonotype: An end of the junction does not agree with germline; a read error may underlie this. V gene TRBV5-4 combines with J gene TRBJ2-7, with D unresolved. The CDR3 sequence is 14 residues long. Germline CDR1 is SGHNT and CDR2 is YYREEE (reference sequence). The CDR3 is CASGFGHLSYEQYF. CDR3 nucleotide sequence: TGTGCCAGCGGCTTCGGGCACCTCTCCTACGAGCAGTACTTC.

This clonotype was seen at least ten times. The V gene is TRBV5-5, the J gene TRBJ2-7, with 8 bases that match TRBD1. The V gene end was trimmed by 4 bases and the J gene end by 2 bases; junction bases not matched to a gene: 5. This CDR3 is 14 amino acids long. Per the germline V gene, CDR1 is SGHKS and CDR2 is YYEKEE (reference sequence). CDR3 in amino acids: CASSLDRGTYEQYF. The CDR3 DNA reads TGTGCCAGCAGCCTTGACAGGGGTACCTACGAGCAGTACTTC.

This clonotype was seen ten or more times. This chain links TRBV10-3 with TRBJ1-5; D may be TRBD1 (5 bases). Germline CDR1 and CDR2: ENHRY and SYGVKD. V lost 2 bases and J lost 5, with 13 bases in between. The CDR3 length is 15 residues. The CDR3 nucleotides are TGTGCCATCAGTGAGACAGGACTTGGCTATCAGCCCCAGCATTTT. It encodes CAISETGLGYQPQHF.

This clonotype has just a few counts. The chain joins TRBV6-5 to TRBJ2-3, with D tentatively TRBD1 or TRBD2 (5 bases each). CDR1 is MNHEY, CDR2 SVGAGI, per germline. The CDR3 loop spans 15 amino acids. V shed 2 bases and J shed 1 base, with 10 bases lying between them. The CDR3 reads CASSYGTTGTDTQYF. DNA of the CDR3: TGTGCCAGCAGTTACGGGACCACAGGCACAGATACGCAGTATTTT.

Many counts were recorded for this clonotype. This chain uses TRBV20-1 with TRBJ1-2, with TRBD1 as a possible D gene (6 bases). This CDR3 spans 14 amino acids. Germline CDR1 is DFQATT and CDR2 is SNEGSKA (reference sequence). Deletions cut 3 bases from V and 8 bases from J, with 19 bases between. CDR3 DNA sequence: TGCAGTGCTAGTATATTCAGGGGCGCGTGGGGCTACACCTTC. It specifies CSASIFRGAWGYTF.

This clonotype has a count of ten or more. J is TRBJ1-5 and V is TRBV4-1; possibly TRBD1 for D (6 bases). Trimming shortened V by 1 base and J by 2 bases, and 9 bases separated the two germline ends. The V gene's germline CDR1 is MGHRA and CDR2 YSYEKL. The CDR3 length is 15 residues. In nucleotides, the CDR3 is TGCGCCAGCAGCCAAGGAGGGGGTCGCAATCAGCCCCAGCATTTT. Residues: CASSQGGGRNQPQHF.

In its sample, this clonotype was seen many times. J is TRBJ1-5 and V is TRBV20-1; possibly TRBD1 for D (6 bases). The V gene lost 6 bases and the J gene lost 6 bases, with 21 bases spanning the gap. From germline, CDR1 is DFQATT and CDR2 SNEGSKA (reference sequence). This CDR3 comprises 15 residues. The CDR3 coding sequence is TGCAGTGCATCACCCGGGGAGGGGGTGGGTCAGCCCCAGCATTTT. Translated, it gives CSASPGEGVGQPQHF.

The sample holds many counts of this clonotype. The chain has TRBV20-1 and TRBJ2-1, with 8 positions matching TRBD2. J lost 4 bases, V lost 6 bases, and 11 bases had no gene match. The CDR3 contains 15 residues. CDR1 is DFQATT and CDR2 is SNEGSKA in the germline V gene (reference sequence). CDR3: CSAETGLEVYNEQFF. CDR3 DNA sequence: TGCAGTGCAGAAACGGGACTAGAGGTTTACAATGAGCAGTTCTTC.

This clonotype was seen many times. The chain recombines TRBV6-4 with TRBJ2-1, with 7 bases that match TRBD2. Germline loops: CDR1 MRHNA, CDR2 SNTAGT. Trimming cost V 3 bases and J 6 bases; bases outside gene matches: 5. The CDR3 is 14 amino acids. The CDR3 reads CASSEGEGGNEQFF. DNA for the CDR3: TGTGCCAGCAGTGAAGGGGAGGGAGGCAATGAGCAGTTCTTC.

This clonotype was seen at least ten times. The chain employs TRBV6-5 and TRBJ1-2, with D possibly TRBD1 on 5 matching bases. Germline V lookup: CDR1 MNHEY, CDR2 SVGAGI. The CDR3 is 15 residues long. Trimming pared 0 bases from V and 5 bases from J, leaving 13 bases between. The CDR3 region has the DNA TGTGCCAGCAGTTACTCGGTTGGGGGGGGGTATGGCTACACCTTC. Translated, it gives CASSYSVGGGYGYTF.

The chain combines TRBV28 with TRBJ2-7; 10 positions match TRBD1. This CDR3 region has 15 residues. The V gene end was trimmed by 5 bases and the J gene end by 5 bases; junction bases not matched to a gene: 9. The germline gives CDR1 MDHEN, CDR2 SYDVKM. CDR3 sequence: CASSPDRGSRHEQYF. The DNA of the CDR3 is TGTGCCAGCAGTCCGGACAGGGGGTCCCGCCACGAGCAGTACTTC.

In this sample, this clonotype turned up many times. This chain links TRBV5-5 with TRBJ1-2, with a possible D match to TRBD1 (5 bases). Trimming pared 0 bases from V and 1 base from J, leaving 10 bases between. This CDR3 has 15 amino acids. Germline V gene data show CDR1 as SGHKS and CDR2 as YYEKEE (reference sequence). The CDR3 DNA is TGTGCCAGCAGCTTGGGGGCCGACAGTAACTATGGCTACACCTTC. It codes for CASSLGADSNYGYTF.

This clonotype was seen at least ten times. The chain carries TRBV5-4 and TRBJ1-2, with D perhaps TRBD1 (5 bases). Deletions cut 1 base from V and 2 bases from J, with 12 bases between. The germline V gene has CDR1 SGHNT and CDR2 YYREEE (reference sequence). CDR3 length: 15 residues. The CDR3 DNA reads TGTGCCAGCAGCTTGAAAGGGGCCCCGAACTATGGCTACACCTTC. It yields the protein CASSLKGAPNYGYTF.

In this sample, this clonotype turned up many times. The chain combines TRBV10-2 with TRBJ2-1, with 8 bases lining up with TRBD2. This CDR3 contains 15 residues. V was clipped by 3 bases and J by 4 bases; unmatched bases: 5. Germline V gene lookup returns CDR1 WSHSY and CDR2 SAAADI. The CDR3 sequence: CASSEGRGGYNEQFF. DNA for the CDR3: TGCGCCAGCAGTGAAGGACGGGGGGGTTACAATGAGCAGTTCTTC.

At least ten counts were recorded for this clonotype. The gene calls are TRBV5-1 and TRBJ2-2; 13 bases match TRBD2. This CDR3 is 17 amino acids long. Germline V lookup: CDR1 SGHRS, CDR2 YFSETQ. With 4 bases clipped from V and 1 base from J, the junction kept 4 bases outside the gene matches. This chain's CDR3 is CASSIRTSGGNTGELFF. The CDR3 nucleotides are TGCGCCAGCAGCATTAGGACTAGCGGGGGGAACACCGGGGAGCTGTTTTTT.

This clonotype was picked up many times. The chain combines TRBV20-1 with TRBJ2-1; 8 bases align to TRBD2. In germline, CDR1 is DFQATT, CDR2 SNEGSKA (reference sequence). There are 13 residues in the CDR3. With V trimmed by 5 bases and J by 6 bases, 6 bases remained unmatched. The CDR3 loop is CSASTGTSNEQFF. In DNA, the CDR3 is TGCAGTGCTTCAACCGGGACTAGCAATGAGCAGTTCTTC.

Many counts were recorded for this clonotype. The chain uses TRBV5-6 and TRBJ2-1, with 7 bases fitting TRBD2. In germline, CDR1 is SGHDT, CDR2 YYEEEE. The CDR3 is made up of 12 amino acids. V lost 10 bases to trimming and J lost 0 bases; unmatched junction nucleotides: 1. The CDR3 sequence: CASGGSYNEQFF. The CDR3 DNA is TGTGCCTCGGGGGGCTCCTACAATGAGCAGTTCTTC.

This clonotype was counted ten times or more. The chain carries TRBV27 and TRBJ2-1; D possibly corresponds to TRBD2 (6 bases). The CDR3 totals 14 residues. The V gene lost 2 bases and the J gene lost 5 bases, with 10 bases spanning the gap. Germline V gene data show CDR1 as MNHEY and CDR2 as SMNVEV (reference sequence). CDR3 bases: TGTGCCAGCAGTTTAACGGGACTCAACAATGAGCAGTTCTTC. Its translation is CASSLTGLNNEQFF.

This clonotype was seen repeatedly, ten times or more. The rearrangement uses TRBV6-5 and TRBJ1-1, with D unclear. The CDR3 length is 13 residues. With 6 bases removed from V and 0 bases from J, the gap between germline ends came to 8 bases. The germline V gene encodes CDR1 MNHEY and CDR2 SVGAGI. CDR3 in amino acids: CASSSTMNTEAFF. CDR3 DNA: TGTGCCAGCAGCTCCACTATGAACACTGAAGCTTTCTTT.

The table lists this clonotype with many counts. The chain employs TRBV10-3 and TRBJ2-7; 7 bases agree with TRBD1. Per germline, CDR1 ENHRY and CDR2 SYGVKD. CDR3 length: 14 amino acids. V shed 4 bases and J 4 bases; nucleotides not matched to a gene: 7. This chain's CDR3 is CAISAGTDKYEQYF. The CDR3, as DNA: TGTGCCATCAGTGCCGGGACAGACAAGTACGAGCAGTACTTC.

The V call is TRBV20-1, the J call TRBJ2-7; D not certain. Germline assignment: CDR1 DFQATT and CDR2 SNEGSKA (reference sequence). The CDR3 is 15 amino acids. V was shortened by 3 bases and J by 4 bases, with 19 bases between the two germline ends. Here the CDR3 reads CSARIAVVSRYEQYF. The CDR3 coding sequence is TGCAGTGCTAGGATCGCCGTTGTCAGTAGATACGAGCAGTACTTC.

In its sample, this clonotype was seen many times. The genes are TRBV11-2 and TRBJ2-1; D is possibly TRBD1 (5 bases). Germline V gene sequence: CDR1 SGHAT, CDR2 FQNNGV. Trimming left V 0 bases short and J 2 bases short, with 11 bases between. The CDR3 is 16 residues long. This CDR3 reads CASSLEDRSTYNEQFF. CDR3 in DNA: TGTGCCAGCAGCTTAGAAGACAGAAGCACCTACAATGAGCAGTTCTTC.

This clonotype was recorded at least ten times. The gene calls are TRBV28 and TRBJ2-7; TRBD2 is a possible D gene (6 bases). Germline V gene sequence: CDR1 MDHEN, CDR2 SYDVKM. The CDR3 is 12 amino acids. Trimming cost V 2 bases and J 13 bases, with 15 bases left between them. The CDR3 DNA reads TGTGCCAGCAGTTTAGGGCGGGACCTCCTATACTTC. This gives the protein CASSLGRDLLYF.

This clonotype appeared many times. The rearrangement links TRBV10-3 to TRBJ2-2; D might be TRBD2 (5 bases). The CDR3 extends over 17 amino acids. The V gene lost 2 bases and the J gene lost 4 bases, with 17 bases spanning the gap. Germline loops: CDR1 ENHRY, CDR2 SYGVKD. The CDR3 DNA reads TGTGCCATCAGTGAGAATCCCCTAGCTAGGAGCACCGGGGAGCTGTTTTTT. Amino acids: CAISENPLARSTGELFF.

In regard to this clonotype: Since no conserved phenylalanine or tryptophan closes the CDR3, a read error is the likely cause. The J gene is TRBJ2-5, the V gene TRBV3-1, with 10 nucleotides matching TRBD2. The germline gives CDR1 LGHDT, CDR2 YNNKEL (reference sequence). V lost 0 bases and J lost 4; bases outside the gene matches: 5. The CDR3 runs 16 residues. CDR3 region: CASSQDPSGGGETQYL. CDR3 nucleotide sequence: TGTGCCAGCAGCCAAGATCCCAGCGGGGGGGGAGAGACCCAGTACTTA.

This clonotype was seen many times. The CDR3 reads CSAIPFRMNTEAFF. The CDR3 DNA sequence: TGCAGTGCTATTCCCTTCCGCATGAACACTGAAGCTTTCTTT. The gene calls are TRBV20-1 and TRBJ1-1; D not certain. CDR1 DFQATT and CDR2 SNEGSKA come from the germline V gene (reference sequence). The CDR3 has 14 amino acids. Between the trimmed V and J ends, which lost 4 bases and 0 bases, there was a span of 12 bases.

This clonotype has at least ten counts. The V call is TRBV6-2 or TRBV6-3, the J call TRBJ1-1, with TRBD1 as a possible D gene (5 bases). Germline V gives CDR1 MNHEY, CDR2 SVGEGT. The CDR3 is 13 residues long. Trimming shortened V by 5 bases and J by 6 bases, and 13 bases separated the two germline ends. CDR3 sequence: CASSQPGRSEAFF. Here the CDR3 DNA reads TGTGCCAGCAGTCAACCGGGACGATCTGAAGCTTTCTTT.

This clonotype occurred a few times. V is TRBV12-3 or TRBV12-4 and J is TRBJ1-2; tentatively, D is TRBD1 (6 bases). The CDR3 consists of 15 residues. Trimming stripped 6 bases from V and 8 bases from J, with 22 bases between. CDR3 sequence: CASSPLLRGAGGYTF. The CDR3 nucleotides read TGTGCCAGCAGCCCACTCCTCCGGGGGGCTGGCGGCTACACCTTC.